These 24 T cell receptor beta chains came from one sample sequenced in a study of OX40 agonist ivuxolimab in advanced cancers. Measured with immunoSEQ multiplex PCR; TCRdb has only the in-frame clones, and not every one. The sample carries about 92,000 clones, 91% recorded once. The sequenced sample was CD4+ or CD8+ T cells sorted from blood, obtained in a trial of the OX40 agonist ivuxolimab. The source is an adult with an advanced solid tumor such as melanoma, head and neck, liver or kidney cancer.

The chain has TRBV5-5 and TRBJ2-7, with D perhaps given as TRBD1 or TRBD2 (5 bases each). V was pared by 2 bases and J by 7 bases, with 16 bases between. The V gene's germline CDR1 is SGHKS and CDR2 YYEKEE (reference sequence). The CDR3 consists of 14 residues. CDR3 in amino acids: CASSFGTPLGEQYF. In DNA, the CDR3 is TGTGCCAGCAGCTTCGGGACCCCCCTCGGGGAGCAGTACTTC.

The rearrangement uses TRBV18 and TRBJ2-1; D is undetermined. Germline loops: CDR1 KGHSH, CDR2 LQKENI. The CDR3 contains 16 residues. V was pared by 0 bases and J by 0 bases, with 9 bases between. The CDR3 loop is CASSPPGLTSYNEQFF. The CDR3 nucleotides are TGTGCCAGCTCACCACCGGGGTTAACCTCCTACAATGAGCAGTTCTTC. The full variable domain, rest sourced from reference TRBV18 and TRBJ2-1, is NAGVMQNPRHLVRRRGQEARLRCSPMKGHSHVYWYRQLPEEGLKFMVYLQKENIIDESGMPKERFSAEFPKEGPSILRIQQVVRGDSAAYFCASSPPGLTSYNEQFFGPGTRLTVL.

This clone was counted only a few times. The chain couples TRBV10-3 to TRBJ2-1, with 8 nucleotides matching TRBD1. The CDR3 extends over 18 amino acids. Losses at the gene ends were 2 bases for V and 8 bases for J; bases not matched to a gene: 17. Germline CDR1 and CDR2: ENHRY and SYGVKD. CDR3 nucleotide sequence: TGTGCCATCAGTGAGACAAACCATAGACAGGGGAGTGGAGATGAGCAGTTCTTC. Translated: CAISETNHRQGSGDEQFF.

The chain links TRBV28 to TRBJ2-2; no definite D call. Germline V gene data show CDR1 as MDHEN and CDR2 as SYDVKM. With 8 bases removed from V and 2 bases from J, the gap between germline ends came to 9 bases. This CDR3 is built from 13 residues. The DNA for the CDR3 is TGTGCCAGCTATGCGGTCAACACCGGGGAGCTGTTTTTT. Amino acid sequence: CASYAVNTGELFF.

This rearrangement joins TRBV27 to TRBJ2-5; 9 bases are shared with TRBD1. The V segment lost 4 bases and the J segment 5 bases; nucleotides outside the gene matches: 11. Germline-derived CDR1 and CDR2 are MNHEY and SMNVEV (reference sequence). The CDR3 has 16 residues. The CDR3 is CASSSQDRGGWETQYF. The CDR3 DNA is TGTGCCAGCAGTTCCCAGGACAGGGGCGGGTGGGAGACCCAGTACTTC.

The CDR3 region is CASRPGQVNTGELFF. CDR3 DNA sequence: TGTGCCAGCAGACCGGGACAAGTGAACACCGGGGAGCTGTTTTTT. V and J are TRBV27 and TRBJ2-2, with a possible D match to TRBD1 (6 bases). The CDR3 is 15 residues long. V was trimmed by 6 bases and J by 1 base, leaving 12 bases between them. Germline CDR1 and CDR2: MNHEY and SMNVEV (reference sequence).

This clone has more than one count but fewer than ten. The chain couples TRBV28 to TRBJ2-3, with 12 nucleotides matching TRBD2. The germline V gene has CDR1 MDHEN and CDR2 SYDVKM. Trimming removed 6 bases from V and 5 bases from J; junction bases left unmatched: 12. The CDR3 covers 17 residues. The CDR3 nucleotides read TGTGCCAGCAGCCCTATCCTCCTAGCGGGAGGGGAAGATACGCAGTATTTT. This encodes CASSPILLAGGEDTQYF.

This clone was seen only a few times. CDR3 sequence (DNA): TGTGCCAGCAGCCACAGAAGGAGCTCCTACAATGAGCAGTTCTTC. This translates into CASSHRRSSYNEQFF. The chain joins TRBV7-3 to TRBJ2-1, with unresolved D. Germline values: CDR1 SGHTA, CDR2 FQGTGA. V was clipped by 5 bases and J by 0 bases, with 11 bases between them. The CDR3 runs to 15 residues.

This clone was detected ten times or more. This sequence joins TRBV19 and TRBJ1-2; D gene unclear. This CDR3 region has 15 residues. Trimming shortened V by 0 bases and J by 1 base, and 9 bases separated the two germline ends. The germline V gene encodes CDR1 LNHDA and CDR2 SQIVND (reference sequence). The CDR3 DNA follows: TGTGCCAGTAGTATAGATCATACAGTTAACTATGGCTACACCTTC. Amino acids: CASSIDHTVNYGYTF.

V is TRBV19 and J is TRBJ1-4; no definite D call. This CDR3 has 16 residues. V was shortened by 5 bases and J by 0 bases, with 13 bases between the two germline ends. Per germline, CDR1 LNHDA and CDR2 SQIVND (reference sequence). The chain's CDR3 is CASSQRPGATNEKLFF. The DNA for the CDR3 is TGTGCCAGTAGTCAACGCCCCGGGGCAACTAATGAAAAACTGTTTTTT.

The J gene is TRBJ1-4, the V gene TRBV7-9, with 10 nucleotides matching TRBD1. CDR1 SEHNR and CDR2 FQNEAQ come from the germline V gene (reference sequence). CDR3 length equals 12 residues. The V and J ends lost 3 bases and 17 bases, in that order; junction bases with no gene match: 6. CDR3 region: CASSLEDRGKFF. Here the CDR3 DNA reads TGTGCCAGCAGCTTGGAGGACAGGGGGAAATTTTTT.

The gene calls are TRBV9 and TRBJ2-5; a weak D match, TRBD2 (6 bases). The closer fit of TRBJ2-7 to the DNA end suggests the J call may be wrong. Per germline, CDR1 SGDLS and CDR2 YYNGEE. The CDR3 has 14 residues. CDR3 nucleotide sequence: TGTGCCAGCAGCACTAGCTCGGGCCCCTACGAGCAGTACTTC. Amino acids: CASSTSSGPYEQYF.

The chain has TRBV5-6 and TRBJ2-3; the match to TRBD2 covers 11 bases. CDR3 length equals 17 residues. The V segment lost 0 bases and the J segment 0 bases; nucleotides outside the gene matches: 3. Germline lookup yields CDR1 SGHDT and CDR2 YYEEEE. CDR3 nucleotides: TGTGCCAGCAGCTTGGTGACTAGCGGGACGAGCACAGATACGCAGTATTTT. Translated, it gives CASSLVTSGTSTDTQYF.

V and J are TRBV19 and TRBJ1-3; no reliable D call. The CDR3 sequence is 16 residues long. The germline V and J ends were trimmed by 4 bases and 0 bases, with 13 bases remaining between them. CDR1 and CDR2 from the germline V gene are LNHDA and SQIVND (reference sequence). Here the CDR3 reads CASSSLDTSSGNTIYF. As DNA, the CDR3 is TGTGCCAGTAGTAGCCTTGACACGAGCTCTGGAAACACCATATATTTT.

The V call is TRBV7-9, the J call TRBJ2-5; 7 bases agree with TRBD2. The CDR3 sequence is 15 residues long. The germline V gene has CDR1 SEHNR and CDR2 FQNEAQ (reference sequence). Unmatched junction bases numbered 10, after V lost 4 bases and J lost 5 bases. Written as DNA, the CDR3 is TGTGCCAGCAGCTCGGAACCGGGAGGAGGTGAGACCCAGTACTTC. Translating it yields CASSSEPGGGETQYF.

V and J are TRBV6-1 and TRBJ1-1; the D gene is possibly TRBD1 (5 bases). Deletions cut 4 bases from V and 0 bases from J, with 9 bases between. The CDR3 is 14 amino acids. The germline CDR1 and CDR2 sequences are MNHNS and SASEGT. CDR3 nucleotides: TGTGCCAGCAGTGCGGGGGTGGTGAACACTGAAGCTTTCTTT. Translated: CASSAGVVNTEAFF.

The CDR3 region is CASSQDGPYEQYF. The CDR3 DNA reads as TGCGCCAGCAGCCAAGATGGCCCCTACGAGCAGTACTTC. The chain joins TRBV4-1 to TRBJ2-7; the D is unclear. This CDR3 has 13 residues. CDR1 is MGHRA, CDR2 YSYEKL, per germline. The germline V and J ends were trimmed by 0 bases and 2 bases, with 5 bases remaining between them.

The chain carries TRBV29-1 and TRBJ2-3, with D hard to call. Trimming removed 4 bases from V and 4 bases from J, with 6 bases in between. This CDR3 comprises 11 residues. Germline lookup yields CDR1 SQVTM and CDR2 ANQGSEA. The CDR3 reads CSVGVADTQYF. The CDR3 DNA reads TGCAGCGTTGGGGTTGCAGATACGCAGTATTTT.

This sequence joins TRBV7-8 and TRBJ1-3; weak D call: TRBD1 (5 bases). V was shortened by 5 bases and J by 7 bases, with 21 bases between the two germline ends. Germline V gene data show CDR1 as SGHVS and CDR2 as FQNEAQ. This CDR3 has 16 amino acids. The CDR3 coding sequence is TGTGCCAGCAGCCTAGGGACGCAGACCGGGGTTAACACCATATATTTT. Translation: CASSLGTQTGVNTIYF. Based on the CDR3 plus reference TRBV7-8 and TRBJ1-3, the full variable domain is GAGVSQSPRYKVAKRGQDVALRCDPISGHVSLFWYQQALGQGPEFLTYFQNEAQLDKSGLPSDRFFAERPEGSVSTLKIQRTQQEDSAVYLCASSLGTQTGVNTIYFGEGSWLTVV.

This chain links TRBV11-2 with TRBJ2-5; the D gene is possibly TRBD1 (5 bases). Germline loops: CDR1 SGHAT, CDR2 FQNNGV. V gave up 0 bases and J gave up 5 bases, with 10 bases separating them. The CDR3 totals 14 residues. The CDR3 DNA reads as TGTGCCAGCAGCTTAGATTGGGGCGCGGAGACCCAGTACTTC. As protein: CASSLDWGAETQYF.

The chain employs TRBV28 and TRBJ2-1; TRBD2 aligns across 11 bases. Trimming at V came to 5 bases and at J to 2 bases, leaving 8 bases not matched to a gene. The V gene's germline CDR1 is MDHEN and CDR2 SYDVKM. This CDR3 has 17 residues. The CDR3 is CASSILAGGSTYNEQFF. The CDR3 bases are TGTGCCAGCAGTATTCTAGCGGGAGGCAGCACCTACAATGAGCAGTTCTTC.

This chain joins TRBV7-2 and TRBJ2-3; D not certain. CDR1 and CDR2 (germline): SGHTA, FQGNSA. The CDR3 runs to 15 residues. The V and J ends lost 3 bases and 2 bases respectively, with 12 bases between them. As DNA, the CDR3 is TGTGCCAGCAGCTTGTCGATGGCGAACACAGATACGCAGTATTTT. Its protein is CASSLSMANTDTQYF.

This rearrangement joins TRBV7-3 to TRBJ2-3; TRBD1 or TRBD2 may be the D gene (7 bases each). The germline V gene has CDR1 SGHTA and CDR2 FQGTGA. The ends were cut back, 2 bases at V and 3 bases at J, with 12 bases in the middle. This CDR3 contains 15 residues. This CDR3 reads CASSLSQGGTDTQYF. CDR3 nucleotide sequence: TGTGCCAGCAGCTTATCCCAGGGGGGGACAGATACGCAGTATTTT. The full variable domain, in which reference TRBV7-3 and TRBJ2-3 provide the parts outside the CDR3, is GAGVSQTPSNKVTEKGKYVELRCDPISGHTALYWYRQSLGQGPEFLIYFQGTGAADDSGLPNDRFFAVRPEGSVSTLKIQRTERGDSAVYLCASSLSQGGTDTQYFGPGTRLTVL.

The V call is TRBV7-9, the J call TRBJ2-5, with D perhaps given as TRBD1 or TRBD2 (5 bases each). This CDR3 is built from 16 residues. Trimming shortened V by 2 bases and J by 5 bases, and 18 bases separated the two germline ends. In germline, CDR1 is SEHNR, CDR2 FQNEAQ (reference sequence). CDR3 residues: CASSLYAGTSGETQYF. The CDR3, as DNA: TGTGCCAGCAGCTTATATGCAGGGACCTCGGGGGAGACCCAGTACTTC.